This TCR beta chain was sequenced for a study of neurological immune-mediated disorders (dated by TCRdb to the late 2010s). For context, the study as a whole: Peripheral blood TCR-beta repertoires from HTLV-I-associated myelopathy (HAM/TSP) patients, multiple sclerosis patients and healthy controls were compared by UMI-based sequencing. The 90 to 120 TCR-beta libraries covered PBMC samples along with longitudinal samples, technical triplicates, and paired sorted CD4+ and CD8+ T-cell subsets. Longitudinal HAM/TSP donors and healthy donors each had 3 time-points at intervals of about 3-40 months. The cohort comprised 68 subjects: 15 or so HAM/TSP patients, approximately 34 multiple sclerosis patients and approximately 20 healthy controls. Broad study findings and their caveats: Across subjects, expanded clones never shared an identical CDR3 amino acid sequence, which suggests that the TCR-beta repertoires in every group were private. The highest TCR clonal expansion was observed in HAM/TSP patients, whereas the lowest was observed in MS patients, even when compared with healthy controls.

The sample's time point label, in plain terms: longitudinal time-point 1 (baseline). Unsorted PBMC libraries were generated from 2 million PBMCs stored in RNAlater at -80 °C until RNA extraction. Peripheral blood was subjected to Ficoll-Hypaque density gradient centrifugation to isolate PBMCs, which were then cryopreserved in liquid nitrogen. Inclusive of the bounding cysteine and phenylalanine, the CDR3 is 11 residues long. Left in the record is the CDR3 DNA by itself, 33 bases read in frame from the first base. According to the germline V gene (reference sequence), CDR1 reads LGHDT and CDR2 reads YNNKEL. cDNA synthesis used template-switch 5'RACE with a primer carrying a 10-nucleotide random unique molecular identifier tagging each TCR transcript. Over 200 million TCR-beta sequences, covering 15-18 subjects, were produced in each sequencing run. The RNeasy kit was used to extract total RNA. TCR-beta VDJ regions were amplified with primers for the TCR constant region and the 5'RACE anchor, using the KAPA Real-time Library Amplification kit. A first PCR added sample indexes and Illumina adaptors, after which a second PCR increased the library yield. After Ampure bead purification, the TCR product of roughly 650 bp was size-selected on a 2% E-gel SizeSelection system. Before pooling, library quality was checked on a Bioanalyzer, concentration was measured with Qubit, and libraries were quantified with the Kapa Library Quantification kit. An Illumina HiSeq 2500 sequenced the libraries paired-end 2 x 150 bp. To increase sequence diversity, about 24-32% phiX was spiked into each library pool. Concerning the study's data processing: The UMI-based MiGEC pipeline processed quality-filtered reads and removed over 75% of raw TCR sequences during error correction. IMGT germline references were used for aligning VDJ genes, and each clonotype was defined as a unique CDR3 amino acid sequence together with its V-J genes. Clonal expansion, Shannon diversity, and CDR3 relatedness (CalcPairwiseDistances, ClusterSamples) were evaluated with VDJtools, and phylogenetic trees were built with CLCbio workbench. Using coefficient-of-variation modelling across technical triplicates, the study counted a clone as expanded if it had at least 8 unique UMIs. TCRdb applied fastp at Q25 and MiXCR to the public reads, then kept only in-frame beta chains. Every CDR3 protein is listed once, alongside the most common genes and DNA of its rows. The V and J calls come from TCRdb's annotation, not from the publication. Across this sample there are 50,000 to 70,000 distinct CDR3 sequences, with approximately 12% seen only once. The top ten clonotypes cover about 6.6% of the sample.

About this clonotype itself: No cognate antigen has been identified for it. Possible read error: a much larger clone is one base away.

The receptor was derived from a male donor with HTLV-1-associated myelopathy (HAM/TSP). Sequencing used PBMCs. This chain joins TRBV3-1 to TRBJ1-1, with 7 bases aligning to TRBD1. The DNA is as follows: TGTGCCTGCATCAGGGGGACTGAAACTTTCTTT. Translated, it gives CACIRGTETFF.